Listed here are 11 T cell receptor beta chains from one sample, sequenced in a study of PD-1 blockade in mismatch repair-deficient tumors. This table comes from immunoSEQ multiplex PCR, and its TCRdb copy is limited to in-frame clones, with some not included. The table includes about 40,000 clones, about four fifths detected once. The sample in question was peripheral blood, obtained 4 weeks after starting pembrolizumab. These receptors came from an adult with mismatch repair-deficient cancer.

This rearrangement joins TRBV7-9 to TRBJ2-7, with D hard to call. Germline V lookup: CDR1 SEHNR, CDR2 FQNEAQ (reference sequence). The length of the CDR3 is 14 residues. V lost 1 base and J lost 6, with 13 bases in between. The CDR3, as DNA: TGTGCCAGCAGCTTAGGCTCCTTGGTAGCCGAGCAGTACTTC. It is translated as CASSLGSLVAEQYF.

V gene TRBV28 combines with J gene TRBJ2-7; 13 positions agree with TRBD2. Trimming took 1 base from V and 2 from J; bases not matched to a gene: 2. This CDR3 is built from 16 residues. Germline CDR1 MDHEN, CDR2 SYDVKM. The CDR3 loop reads CASSLSGLAGPYEQYF. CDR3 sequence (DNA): TGTGCCAGCAGTTTATCGGGACTAGCGGGACCCTACGAGCAGTACTTC.

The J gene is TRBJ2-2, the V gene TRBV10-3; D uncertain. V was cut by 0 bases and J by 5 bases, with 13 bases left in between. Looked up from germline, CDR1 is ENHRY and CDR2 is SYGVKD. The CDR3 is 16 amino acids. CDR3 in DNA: TGTGCCATCAGTGAGTCCCCCTTTGTGAGTACCGGGGAGCTGTTTTTT. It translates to CAISESPFVSTGELFF.

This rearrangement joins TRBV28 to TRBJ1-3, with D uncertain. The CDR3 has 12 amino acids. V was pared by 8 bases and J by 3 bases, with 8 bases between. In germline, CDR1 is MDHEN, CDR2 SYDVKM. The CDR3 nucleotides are TGTGCCAGCTCGGGGATTGGAAACACCATATATTTT. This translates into CASSGIGNTIYF.

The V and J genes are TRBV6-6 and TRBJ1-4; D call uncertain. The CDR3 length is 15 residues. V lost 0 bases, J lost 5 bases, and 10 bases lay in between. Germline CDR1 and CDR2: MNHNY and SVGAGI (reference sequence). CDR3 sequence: CASSYSRVLNEKLFF. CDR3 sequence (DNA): TGTGCCAGCAGTTACTCGAGGGTATTGAATGAAAAACTGTTTTTT.

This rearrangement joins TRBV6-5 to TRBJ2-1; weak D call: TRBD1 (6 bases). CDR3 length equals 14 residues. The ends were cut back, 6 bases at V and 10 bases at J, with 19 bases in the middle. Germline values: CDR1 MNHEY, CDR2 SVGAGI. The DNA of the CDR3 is TGTGCCAGCAGATGGACAGCCCGTGACTTCGAGCAGTTCTTC. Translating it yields CASRWTARDFEQFF.

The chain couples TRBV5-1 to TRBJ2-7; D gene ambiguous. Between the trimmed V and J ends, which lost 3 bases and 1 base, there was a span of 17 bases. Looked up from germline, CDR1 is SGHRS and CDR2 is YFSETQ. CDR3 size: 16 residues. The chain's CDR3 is CASSSPGLKGSYEQYF. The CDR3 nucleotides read TGCGCCAGCAGCTCACCGGGTCTCAAGGGTTCCTACGAGCAGTACTTC.

The CDR3 loop reads CASSHRRGLAEAFF. Written as DNA, the CDR3 is TGTGCCAGCAGCCACAGACGGGGACTCGCTGAAGCTTTCTTT. The V gene is TRBV5-8, the J gene TRBJ1-1; possible D gene TRBD1, 5 bases. The CDR3 length is 14 residues. Germline-derived CDR1 and CDR2 are SGHTS and YDEGEE. Between the trimmed V and J ends, which lost 4 bases and 6 bases, there was a span of 16 bases.

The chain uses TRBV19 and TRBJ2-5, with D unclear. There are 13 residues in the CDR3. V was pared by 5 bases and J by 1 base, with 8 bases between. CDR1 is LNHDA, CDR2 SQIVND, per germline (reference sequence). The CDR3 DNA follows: TGTGCCAGTAGTCGGACGGCCCAAGAGACCCAGTACTTC. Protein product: CASSRTAQETQYF. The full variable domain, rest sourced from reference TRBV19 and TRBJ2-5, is DGGITQSPKYLFRKEGQNVTLSCEQNLNHDAMYWYRQDPGQGLRLIYYSQIVNDFQKGDIAEGYSVSREKKESFPLTVTSAQKNPTAFYLCASSRTAQETQYFGPGTRLLVL.

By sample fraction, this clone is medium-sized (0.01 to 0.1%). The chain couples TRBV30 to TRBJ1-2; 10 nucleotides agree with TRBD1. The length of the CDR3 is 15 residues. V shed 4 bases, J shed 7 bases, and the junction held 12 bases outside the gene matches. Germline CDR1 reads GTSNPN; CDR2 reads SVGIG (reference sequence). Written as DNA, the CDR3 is TGTGCCTGGATTGCGCCGGGACAGGGGTATCGTGGCTACACCTTC. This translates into CAWIAPGQGYRGYTF.

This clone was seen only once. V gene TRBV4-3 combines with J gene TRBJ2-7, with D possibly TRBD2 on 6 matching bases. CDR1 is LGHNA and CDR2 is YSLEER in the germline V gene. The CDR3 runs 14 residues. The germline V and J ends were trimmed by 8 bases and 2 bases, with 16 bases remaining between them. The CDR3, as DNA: TGCGCCAGCGCAACGGGACTGGGAACCTACGAGCAGTACTTC. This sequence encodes CASATGLGTYEQYF.